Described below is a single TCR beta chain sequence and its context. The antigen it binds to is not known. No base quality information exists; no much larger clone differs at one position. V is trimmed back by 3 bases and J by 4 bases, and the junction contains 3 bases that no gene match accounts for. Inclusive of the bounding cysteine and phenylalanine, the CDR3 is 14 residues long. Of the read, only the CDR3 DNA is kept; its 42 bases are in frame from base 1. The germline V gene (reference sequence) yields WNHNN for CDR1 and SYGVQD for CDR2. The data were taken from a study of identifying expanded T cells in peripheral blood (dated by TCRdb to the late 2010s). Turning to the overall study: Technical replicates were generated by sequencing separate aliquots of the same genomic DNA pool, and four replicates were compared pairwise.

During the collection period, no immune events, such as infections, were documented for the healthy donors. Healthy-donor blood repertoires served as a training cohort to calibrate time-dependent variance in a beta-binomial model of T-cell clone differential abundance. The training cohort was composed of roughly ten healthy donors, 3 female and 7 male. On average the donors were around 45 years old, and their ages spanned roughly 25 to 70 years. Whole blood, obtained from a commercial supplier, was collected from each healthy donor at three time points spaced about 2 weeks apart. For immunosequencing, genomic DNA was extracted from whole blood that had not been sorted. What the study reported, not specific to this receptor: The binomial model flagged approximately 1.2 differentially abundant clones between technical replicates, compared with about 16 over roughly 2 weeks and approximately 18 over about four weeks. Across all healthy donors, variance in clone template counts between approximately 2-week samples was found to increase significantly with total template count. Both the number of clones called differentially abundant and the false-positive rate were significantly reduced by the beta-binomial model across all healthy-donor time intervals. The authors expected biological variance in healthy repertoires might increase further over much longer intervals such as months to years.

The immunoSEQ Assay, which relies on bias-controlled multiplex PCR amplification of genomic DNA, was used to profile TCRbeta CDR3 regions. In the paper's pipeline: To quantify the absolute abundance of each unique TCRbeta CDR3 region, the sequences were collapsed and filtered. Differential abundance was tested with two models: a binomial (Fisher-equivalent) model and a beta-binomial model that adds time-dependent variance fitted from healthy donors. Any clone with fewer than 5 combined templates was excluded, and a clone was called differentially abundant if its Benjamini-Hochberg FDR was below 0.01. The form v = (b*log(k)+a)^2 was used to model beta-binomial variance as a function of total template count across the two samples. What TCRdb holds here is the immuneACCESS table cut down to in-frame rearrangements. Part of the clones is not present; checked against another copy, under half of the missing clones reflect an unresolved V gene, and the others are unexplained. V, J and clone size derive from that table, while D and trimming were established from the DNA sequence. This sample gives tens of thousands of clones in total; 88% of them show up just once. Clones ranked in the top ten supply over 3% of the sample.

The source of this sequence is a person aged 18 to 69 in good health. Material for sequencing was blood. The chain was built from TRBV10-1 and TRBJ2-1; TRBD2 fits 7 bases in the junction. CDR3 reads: CASSERGEYNEQFF. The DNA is TGCGCCAGCAGTGAACGGGGGGAATACAATGAGCAGTTCTTC.